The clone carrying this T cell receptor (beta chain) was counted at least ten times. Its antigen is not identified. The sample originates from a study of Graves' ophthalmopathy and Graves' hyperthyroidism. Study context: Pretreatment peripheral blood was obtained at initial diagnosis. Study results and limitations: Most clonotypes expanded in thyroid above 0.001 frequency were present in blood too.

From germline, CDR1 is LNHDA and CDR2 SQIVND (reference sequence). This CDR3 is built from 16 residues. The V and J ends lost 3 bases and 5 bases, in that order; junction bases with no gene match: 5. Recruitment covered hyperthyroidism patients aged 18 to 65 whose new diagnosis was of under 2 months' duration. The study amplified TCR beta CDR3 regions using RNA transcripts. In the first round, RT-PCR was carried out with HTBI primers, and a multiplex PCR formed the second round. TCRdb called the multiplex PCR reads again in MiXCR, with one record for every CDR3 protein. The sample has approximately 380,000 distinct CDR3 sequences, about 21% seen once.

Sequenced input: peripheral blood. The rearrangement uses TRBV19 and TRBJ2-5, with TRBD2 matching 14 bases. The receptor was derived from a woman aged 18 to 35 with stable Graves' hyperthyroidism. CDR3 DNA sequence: TGTGCCAGTAGTATCAGGGGACTAGCGGGAGTGGAGACCCAGTACTTC. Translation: CASSIRGLAGVETQYF.